A single sample is the source of the 14 T cell receptor beta chains below, sequenced in a study of blood T cell repertoires in COVID-19. The table came from immunoSEQ multiplex PCR; TCRdb's copy has only in-frame clones and leaves some out. The sample includes 300,000 or so clones, about nine tenths seen only once; the top ten take roughly 2.3%. Material: peripheral blood. The receptors shown here come from a woman in her 30s with COVID-19, enrolled during active disease.

This sequence joins TRBV5-4 and TRBJ1-1; 10 bases line up with TRBD1. The CDR3 extends over 13 amino acids. Germline CDR1 reads SGHNT; CDR2 reads YYREEE (reference sequence). The junction had 5 bases not matched to a gene; V was cut back by 4 bases and J by 8 bases. The CDR3 DNA sequence: TGTGCCAGCAGCCCCGGGACAGGGGCGGAAGCTTTCTTT. It yields the protein CASSPGTGAEAFF.

This clone occurred once. The chain is built from TRBV5-6 and TRBJ2-7; 9 positions agree with TRBD1. Per the germline V gene, CDR1 is SGHDT and CDR2 is YYEEEE. This CDR3 spans 15 amino acids. V gave up 3 bases and J gave up 5 bases; unmatched junction bases: 9. The chain's CDR3 is CASSYPGTGFNEQYF. In DNA form, the CDR3 reads TGTGCCAGCAGCTACCCCGGGACAGGGTTCAACGAGCAGTACTTC.

The V and J genes are TRBV19 and TRBJ1-6, with D uncertain. V was clipped by 2 bases and J by 9 bases, with 11 bases between them. Germline assignment: CDR1 LNHDA and CDR2 SQIVND (reference sequence). This CDR3 region has 14 residues. The CDR3 here is CASSITSGISPLHF. In nucleotides, the CDR3 is TGTGCCAGTAGTATAACCTCGGGGATTTCACCCCTCCACTTT.

Concerning this clone: Other DNA sequences in this sample translate to the same CDR3. This chain joins TRBV29-1 and TRBJ2-3, with 8 positions matching TRBD1. This CDR3 is built from 13 residues. Per the germline V gene, CDR1 is SQVTM and CDR2 is ANQGSEA. The J segment lost 3 bases and the V segment lost 4 bases, leaving 3 bases of the junction unmatched. CDR3 residues: CSVGTGGTDTQYF. The DNA of the CDR3 is TGCAGCGTTGGAACAGGGGGGACAGATACGCAGTATTTT.

The V call is TRBV5-4, the J call TRBJ1-1, with D perhaps TRBD1 (6 bases). Deletions cut 2 bases from V and 1 base from J, with 12 bases between. The CDR3 contains 15 residues. Germline V CDR1 and CDR2: SGHNT, YYREEE (reference sequence). The CDR3 region has the DNA TGTGCCAGCAGCTTAGACCCACAGGGGAACACTGAAGCTTTCTTT. Protein sequence: CASSLDPQGNTEAFF.

The chain joins TRBV5-1 to TRBJ1-1; maybe TRBD1 (5 bases). CDR3 length: 13 amino acids. V was shortened by 4 bases and J by 4 bases, with 11 bases between the two germline ends. Germline values: CDR1 SGHRS, CDR2 YFSETQ. CDR3 amino acids: CASSTDGGTEAFF. The CDR3 coding sequence is TGCGCCAGCAGCACCGACGGGGGCACTGAAGCTTTCTTT.

Here the CDR3 DNA reads TGTGCCAGCAGCCCCCAGACAGGGAGTATGGAAAAACTGTTTTTT. Protein sequence: CASSPQTGSMEKLFF. The V call is TRBV7-2, the J call TRBJ1-4; 7 nucleotides align to TRBD1. The CDR3 has 15 amino acids. V dropped 5 bases and J dropped 8; count of bases not matched to a gene: 11. Germline loops: CDR1 SGHTA, CDR2 FQGNSA.

The chain employs TRBV12-3 or TRBV12-4 and TRBJ1-1; D may be TRBD1 (6 bases). This CDR3 has 11 amino acids. V shed 8 bases and J shed 7 bases, with 11 bases lying between them. CDR3 DNA: TGTGCCAGCCAGAGAGGGGGTGAAGCTTTCTTT. This encodes CASQRGGEAFF.

V and J are TRBV12-3 or TRBV12-4 and TRBJ1-5; unclear D gene. V was trimmed by 6 bases and J by 6 bases, leaving 9 bases between them. This CDR3 contains 12 residues. The CDR3 sequence: CASSPGFQPQHF. CDR3 nucleotides: TGTGCCAGCAGCCCGGGGTTTCAGCCCCAGCATTTT.

This clone was counted between two and nine times. The same CDR3 can be traced to other DNA sequences in this sample. The chain uses TRBV9 and TRBJ1-1; the D gene is possibly TRBD1 (5 bases). CDR3 length: 13 residues. V was pared by 2 bases and J by 1 base, with 6 bases between. The germline CDR1 and CDR2 sequences are SGDLS and YYNGEE. This CDR3 is CASSVTGNTEAFF. The CDR3 region has the DNA TGTGCCAGCAGCGTTACAGGGAACACTGAAGCTTTCTTT.

This clone was counted once. The CDR3 protein is CASSLGGVGETQYF. As DNA, the CDR3 is TGTGCCAGCAGCTTGGGAGGAGTTGGGGAGACCCAGTACTTC. The chain carries TRBV5-5 and TRBJ2-5, with D uncertain. The length of the CDR3 is 14 residues. The V end was cut by 0 bases, the J end by 5 bases, with 11 bases between. CDR1 is SGHKS and CDR2 is YYEKEE in the germline V gene (reference sequence). The full variable domain, completed using reference TRBV5-5 and TRBJ2-5, is DAGVTQSPTHLIKTRGQQVTLRCSPISGHKSVSWYQQVLGQGPQFIFQYYEKEERGRGNFPDRFSARQFPNYSSELNVNALLLGDSALYLCASSLGGVGETQYFGPGTRLLVL.

This clone was seen only a few times. This chain connects TRBV18 to TRBJ2-3; D remains unclear. CDR1 is KGHSH and CDR2 is LQKENI in the germline V gene. The CDR3 is 16 residues long. The ends were cut back, 2 bases at V and 0 bases at J, with 12 bases in the middle. The CDR3 nucleotides are TGTGCCAGCTCACCAGGGCAGGCGCTAAGCACAGATACGCAGTATTTT. The encoded protein is CASSPGQALSTDTQYF. Looking up the rest from reference TRBV18 and TRBJ2-3 gives the full variable domain: NAGVMQNPRHLVRRRGQEARLRCSPMKGHSHVYWYRQLPEEGLKFMVYLQKENIIDESGMPKERFSAEFPKEGPSILRIQQVVRGDSAAYFCASSPGQALSTDTQYFGPGTRLTVL.

This clone has just one count. The V and J genes are TRBV6-5 and TRBJ2-3; 8 nucleotides line up with TRBD1. Germline assignment: CDR1 MNHEY and CDR2 SVGAGI. Trimming removed 6 bases from V and 4 bases from J; junction bases left unmatched: 6. The CDR3 is 14 amino acids. CDR3 region: CASSSDRGADTQYF. Here the CDR3 DNA reads TGTGCCAGCAGCAGCGACAGGGGCGCAGATACGCAGTATTTT.

The chain recombines TRBV9 with TRBJ2-1; the match to TRBD1 covers 9 bases. J gave up 6 bases and V 0 bases, and 7 bases lay outside the gene matches. The germline gives CDR1 SGDLS, CDR2 YYNGEE. The CDR3 sequence is 16 residues long. The CDR3 DNA is TGTGCCAGCAGCGTAGGATGGGGACAGGGCTTCAATGAGCAGTTCTTC. It codes for CASSVGWGQGFNEQFF.